This T cell receptor (beta chain) stems from a study of T-cell memory formation after mild COVID-19. Study-wide findings and caveats: Largely, contracting CD4+ clones fell within CM and EM, and contracting CD8+ clones within EMRA. The appearance of some responding clones in pre-infection memory suggested that cross-reactive memory joined. Clones contracting across day 15 to 85 had a balanced CD4/CD8 profile; later expanding clones leaned CD4+.

TCRdb re-analysed the 5' RACE reads in MiXCR, keeping a single row per CDR3 protein. The repertoire includes some 100,000 distinct CDR3 sequences, around 10% of them detected once, and roughly 40% sits in the top ten. This CDR3 is 14 amino acids long. V was cut by 2 bases and J by 5 bases, with 9 bases left in between. In germline, CDR1 is MNHNY, CDR2 SVGAGI (reference sequence). The table lists this clonotype with a few counts. Its antigen remains unknown. This clonotype originated in a man aged 18 to 35 who had mild COVID-19 (a few samples of this study predate the infection). Cell type and time point are not known. The sequenced material came from PBMCs or a T cell subset sorted from them (not recorded which). This chain joins TRBV6-6 and TRBJ1-4; D might be TRBD1 (5 bases). CDR3: CASSYPTGNEKLFF. The CDR3, as DNA: TGTGCCAGCAGTTACCCTACAGGAAATGAAAAACTGTTTTTT.